A selection of T cell receptor beta chains follows, all from one sample in a study of T cells in localized non-small cell lung cancer. Assay used: immunoSEQ multiplex PCR; TCRdb lists only in-frame clones, some missing. Of roughly 64,000 clones in the sample, roughly 76% were seen once. The sequencing here drew on PBMCs, taken before any cancer treatment. The receptors derive from a man aged 40-75 years with stage II lung adenocarcinoma. Both conserved end residues are part of each CDR3. A D gene is named only where the DNA matches it firmly. Only some rows state a clone size, as once, few, many or a class for expanded clones.

clone_size,d_call,v_call,j_call,cdr3_nt,cdr3_aa
NA,NA,TRBV6-1,TRBJ1-5,TGTGCCAGCAGTGAACAGTCCAATAGCAATCAGCCCCAGCATTTT,CASSEQSNSNQPQHF
once,NA,TRBV5-1,TRBJ2-7,TGCGCCAGCAGCTTGGAACCCAGGGACCGCACCACCTACGAGCAGTACTTC,CASSLEPRDRTTYEQYF
NA,TRBD1,TRBV7-2,TRBJ1-4,TGTGCCAGCAGCTCCTCCGGGACAGTTAATGAAAAACTGTTTTTT,CASSSSGTVNEKLFF
NA,NA,TRBV6-1,TRBJ2-1,TGTGCCAGCAGTGGGGCTGAGCAGTTCTTC,CASSGAEQFF
once,NA,TRBV4-1,TRBJ1-2,TGCGCCAGCAGCCCAACTGGGGGATATGGCTACACCTTC,CASSPTGGYGYTF
NA,NA,TRBV10-3,TRBJ1-4,TGTGCCATCAGTGAAGGGGAAGAAGAAAAACTGTTTTTT,CAISEGEEEKLFF
NA,TRBD2,TRBV11-3,TRBJ2-2,TGTGCCAGCAGCCCCCGGGGGAAGAGCGGGAGTTGGACCGGGGAGCTGTTTTTT,CASSPRGKSGSWTGELFF
NA,NA,TRBV7-2,TRBJ1-1,TGTGCCAGCAGCTTAGTGGGGCAGCAGAACACTGAAGCTTTCTTT,CASSLVGQQNTEAFF
NA,NA,TRBV20-1,TRBJ1-1,TGCAGTGCTTCTTACACTGAAGCTTTCTTT,CSASYTEAFF
NA,TRBD2,TRBV7-3,TRBJ2-1,TGTGCCAGCAGCTTTGGGACTACCACTTACAATGAGCAGTTCTTC,CASSFGTTTYNEQFF
NA,NA,TRBV4-2,TRBJ1-1,TGTGCCAGCAGCCAGGTGGGAGGGGACCCTGAAGCTTTCTTT,CASSQVGGDPEAFF
few,TRBD2,TRBV6-1,TRBJ2-1,TGTGCCAGCAGTGTGACTAGCGGGAGGTCGAATGAGCAGTTCTTC,CASSVTSGRSNEQFF
NA,TRBD1,TRBV6-4,TRBJ1-2,TGTGCCAGCAGTGACTCGAACAGGGGGTATGGCTACACCTTC,CASSDSNRGYGYTF
NA,NA,TRBV29-1,TRBJ1-2,TGCAGCGTGACCGGGACCTGGTATGGCTACACCTTC,CSVTGTWYGYTF
NA,NA,TRBV19,TRBJ1-5,TGTGCCAGTAGTACCCATTGGGGGGGCGAAAATAGCAATCAGCCCCAGCATTTT,CASSTHWGGENSNQPQHF
few,NA,TRBV2,TRBJ1-5,TGTGCCAGCAGTGGACAATATAGCAATCAGCCCCAGCATTTT,CASSGQYSNQPQHF
NA,NA,TRBV11-2,TRBJ1-5,TGTGCCAGCAGCTTGGAGAGGGTAAAACAGCCCCAGCATTTT,CASSLERVKQPQHF
NA,NA,TRBV11-3,TRBJ2-2,TGTGCCAGCAGCTCTTCCGGGTCCGGGGAGCTGTTTTTT,CASSSSGSGELFF
NA,NA,TRBV6-1,TRBJ1-5,TGTGCCAGCAGCCCTACAGGGATTAGCAATCAGCCCCAGCATTTT,CASSPTGISNQPQHF
NA,NA,TRBV5-6,TRBJ2-7,TGTGCCAGCAGCTTCGCTCGCCGTTCTAGCTCCCACGAGCAGTACTTC,CASSFARRSSSHEQYF